This TCR beta chain stems from a study of ipilimumab plus nivolumab after autologous stem cell transplantation. CDR1 SNHLY and CDR2 FYNNEI come from the germline V gene. This CDR3 is 16 amino acids long. Trimming stripped 5 bases from V and 4 bases from J, with 20 bases between. The protocol was immunoSEQ multiplex PCR, while the TCRdb copy is restricted to in-frame clones and leaves out a portion. The data contain 15,000 to 20,000 clones, around 81% of them singletons. Sample: PBMCs, taken in a trial of ipilimumab plus nivolumab as post-transplant consolidation. This sequence was found in a male donor with diffuse large B-cell lymphoma. The rearrangement links TRBV2 to TRBJ1-2; the D gene is possibly TRBD1 (6 bases). CDR3 loop: CASSLGTISPLYGYTF. The CDR3 region has the DNA TGTGCCAGCAGTCTCGGGACAATCTCCCCCCTCTATGGCTACACCTTC.